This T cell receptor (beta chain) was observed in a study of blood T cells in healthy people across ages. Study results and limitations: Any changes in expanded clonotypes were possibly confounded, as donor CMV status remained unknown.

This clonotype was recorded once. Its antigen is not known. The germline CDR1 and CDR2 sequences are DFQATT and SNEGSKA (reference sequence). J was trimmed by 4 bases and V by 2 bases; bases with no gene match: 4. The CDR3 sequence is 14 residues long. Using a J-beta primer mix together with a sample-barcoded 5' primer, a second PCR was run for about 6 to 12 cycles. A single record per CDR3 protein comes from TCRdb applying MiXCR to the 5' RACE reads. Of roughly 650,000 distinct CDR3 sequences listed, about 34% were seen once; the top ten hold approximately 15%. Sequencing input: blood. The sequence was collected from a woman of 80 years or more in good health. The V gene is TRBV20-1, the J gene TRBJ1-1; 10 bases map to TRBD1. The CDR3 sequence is CSARPRTGGTEAFF. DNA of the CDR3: TGCAGTGCTAGACCCCGGACAGGGGGCACTGAAGCTTTCTTT.